This TCR beta chain came from a study of cytomegalovirus exposure and HLA in healthy donors. Whole-study results and caveats: TCR beta V segments were, for the most part, productive about 87% or about 30% of the time in an earlier analysis. In vitro testing confirmed a few CMV-associated chains as specific for CMV antigens.

The CDR3 runs to 13 residues. The germline gives CDR1 GTSNPN, CDR2 SVGIG (reference sequence). V gave up 3 bases and J gave up 3 bases; unmatched junction bases: 4. 13 Jbeta primers and 60 Vbeta primers were used for the PCR. Data came from immunoSEQ multiplex PCR; TCRdb stores just in-frame clones and leaves some out. The sample has 50,000 to 70,000 clones, around 84% seen once; the top ten hold around 5.9%. For this clone: What it recognizes is unknown.

The sequence derives from a male donor in good health and CMV-seronegative. The source material was PBMCs. The chain has TRBV30 and TRBJ2-5, with TRBD1 identical over 7 bases. CDR3 protein: CAWSFGTEETQYF. Written as DNA, the CDR3 is TGTGCCTGGAGCTTCGGGACAGAAGAGACCCAGTACTTC.